A selection of T cell receptor beta chains follows, all from one sample in a study of T cells in Graves' hyperthyroidism and ophthalmopathy. Each CDR3 protein is one row after TCRdb ran MiXCR on the multiplex PCR reads. Of 50,000 to 55,000 distinct CDR3 sequences in the sample, approximately 48% were seen once. Sample: blood. These receptors were taken from a woman in her forties or fifties with Graves' ophthalmopathy. Each CDR3 is given with its conserved first and last residue. The order of the fields is D gene, J gene, V gene, clone size, CDR3 DNA, CDR3 protein. A D gene is named only where the DNA matches it firmly. Some rows have no size entry. The others give once, few or many, or a class for an expanded clone.

TRBD2	TRBJ2-1	TRBV7-2	.	TGTGCCAGCAGTTCCCCTAGCGGGGTAACCTATGAGCAGTTCTTC	CASSSPSGVTYEQFF
.	TRBJ1-2	TRBV6-6	many	TGTGCCAGCAGTTACTCAATTATGGACAGCCTTTATGGCTACACCTTC	CASSYSIMDSLYGYTF
.	TRBJ1-1	TRBV20-1	many	TGCAGTGCTAGAGGAAGTGGGAGGGGGGCAGCTTTCTTT	CSARGSGRGAAFF
TRBD1	TRBJ1-2	TRBV7-9	many	TGTGCCAGCAGCTACTTACCAGGGGGCCTATACTTC	CASSYLPGGLYF
.	TRBJ2-1	TRBV20-1	.	TGCAGTGCTAGGGAAAGAGGGGCCGTCTACAATGAGCAGTTCTTC	CSARERGAVYNEQFF
.	TRBJ2-2	TRBV7-6	.	TGTGCCAGCAGTTACTTAGGGGCGCGTACCAGGGAGCTGTTTTTT	CASSYLGARTRELFF
.	TRBJ1-2	TRBV10-2	.	TGCGCCAGCAGCGGGGAGGGGTTGAGTGGCTACACCTTC	CASSGEGLSGYTF
TRBD1	TRBJ2-3	TRBV20-1	.	TGCAGTGCTAGGACAGGGGGCTACAATGAGCAGTATTTT	CSARTGGYNEQYF
TRBD2	TRBJ2-3	TRBV20-1	.	TGCAGTGCTAGGTCCTTAGCGGGAGCCGGGTTTGAGCAGTATTTT	CSARSLAGAGFEQYF
.	TRBJ2-2	TRBV20-1	many	TGCAGTGCTCCCAGTGCGACAGGCACCGGGGAGCTGTTTTTT	CSAPSATGTGELFF
.	TRBJ1-4	TRBV6-6	.	TGTGCCAGCTCCCTCCAGGATTCTGAAAAACTGTTTTTT	CASSLQDSEKLFF
.	TRBJ2-5	TRBV13	many	TGTGCCAGCAGCTTACCGGGCTTCCAAGAGACCCAGTACTTC	CASSLPGFQETQYF
TRBD2	TRBJ2-1	TRBV2	.	TGTGCCAGCAGTCCGGGGACTACAAGCAATGGGCAGTTCTTC	CASSPGTTSNGQFF
.	TRBJ1-5	TRBV12-3/TRBV12-4	.	TGTGCAAGCAGTGGGAGGGCGGAGTCCTGGGGCAATCAGCCCCAGCATTTT	CASSGRAESWGNQPQHF
TRBD1	TRBJ2-1	TRBV7-9	.	TGTGCCAGCAGCTTATGGGGTACGGACAGGGCAAAGTTCTTC	CASSLWGTDRAKFF
.	TRBJ2-7	TRBV12-3/TRBV12-4	many	TGTGCCAGCAGACAAGCAACGGGAGGGGGCAAGCAGTACTTC	CASRQATGGGKQYF
.	TRBJ2-3	TRBV24-1	medium-sized	TGTGCCACCAGTGAGAACACAGATACGCAGTATTTT	CATSENTDTQYF
.	TRBJ2-6	TRBV4-2	many	TGTGCCAGCAGCCAAGAATTCCGCTCTGGGGCCAACGTCCTGACTTTC	CASSQEFRSGANVLTF
TRBD1	TRBJ1-5	TRBV28	.	TGTGCCAGCAGATACACGGGAGAAGGGGGCCAGCCCCAGCATTTT	CASRYTGEGGQPQHF
TRBD1	TRBJ1-3	TRBV12-3/TRBV12-4	few	TGTGCCAGCAGTTTAAGGTTGGGGGACAGGTACTCTGGAAACACCATATATTTT	CASSLRLGDRYSGNTIYF
.	TRBJ2-1	TRBV7-2	medium-sized	TGTGCCAGCAGCCTTACAGGGACTAAGCAGTTCTTC	CASSLTGTKQFF
TRBD2	TRBJ2-1	TRBV20-1	many	TGCAGTGCTAGCCCACTAGCGGACAATGAGCAGTTCTTC	CSASPLADNEQFF
.	TRBJ2-2	TRBV7-2	.	TGTGCCAGCAGCTTATGGGCCGGGAACACCGGGGAGCTGTTTTTT	CASSLWAGNTGELFF
.	TRBJ2-2	TRBV7-9	many	TGTGCCAGCAGCTTTGCGACCTCTCCGAACACCGGGGAGCTGTTTTTT	CASSFATSPNTGELFF
.	TRBJ1-1	TRBV2	.	TGTGCCAGCAGCCAATACAGAGGGGTGAACACTGAAGCTTTCTTT	CASSQYRGVNTEAFF
TRBD1	TRBJ1-2	TRBV24-1	medium-sized	TGTGCCACCAGTCCAGGGGGCGGTGGCTACACCTTC	CATSPGGGGYTF
.	TRBJ2-7	TRBV4-1	many	TGCGCCAGCAGCTATCGTAGAGGAATCGATTCCTACGAGCAGTACTTC	CASSYRRGIDSYEQYF
.	TRBJ1-1	TRBV19	.	TGTGTCAGTAATACCCGAGGGGCTGAAGCTTTCTTT	CVSNTRGAEAFF
.	TRBJ2-3	TRBV5-4	many	TGTGCCAGCAGCGGCGGGGAAGATACGCAGTATTTT	CASSGGEDTQYF
TRBD1	TRBJ1-2	TRBV7-2	.	TGTGCCAGCAGCTTAAATCCCAGGGGGTATGGCTACACCTTC	CASSLNPRGYGYTF
.	TRBJ2-3	TRBV7-3	few	TGTGCCAGCAGCCAAGCCGGAACGGGTACGCAGTATTTT	CASSQAGTGTQYF
.	TRBJ2-2	TRBV4-2	many	TGTGCCAGCAGCCCCGGGACTGTGAACACCGGGGAGCTGTTTTTT	CASSPGTVNTGELFF
TRBD1	TRBJ1-4	TRBV5-4	many	TGTGCCAGCAGCTTGAGGTTGACAGGGGGATCGTGGGCTAATGAAAAACTGTTTTTT	CASSLRLTGGSWANEKLFF
.	TRBJ1-5	TRBV7-8	medium-sized	TGTGCCAGCAGTTATGGGGGGCAGGGATTGTCCCAGCATTTT	CASSYGGQGLSQHF
TRBD1	TRBJ2-7	TRBV27	many	TGTGCCAGCAGTCCGGGACAGGGAAAGGGGACCTACGAGCAGTACTTC	CASSPGQGKGTYEQYF
.	TRBJ1-2	TRBV20-1	many	TGCAGCGCACAAACGCGGGGCTACACCTTC	CSAQTRGYTF
TRBD1	TRBJ2-5	TRBV29-1	.	TGCAGCACCAGGACAGGGTTGTTTGAGACCCAGTACTTC	CSTRTGLFETQYF
TRBD2	TRBJ2-7	TRBV20-1	.	TGCAGTGCTAGAGGGGGGACGGGACTAGCGGGAGGGTCGGACGAGCAGTACTTC	CSARGGTGLAGGSDEQYF
.	TRBJ1-3	TRBV15	.	TGTGCCAGCAGTCCCCCGAAAAACTCTGGAAACACCATATATTTT	CASSPPKNSGNTIYF
.	TRBJ2-7	TRBV11-3	once	TGTGCCAGCAGCCTAAGGGACTCCCCGAGGGGCTACGAGCAGTACTTC	CASSLRDSPRGYEQYF
.	TRBJ2-1	TRBV20-1	.	TGCAGTGCCCAGTACTCCTACAATGAGCAGCTCTTC	CSAQYSYNEQLF
TRBD1	TRBJ2-5	TRBV10-3	medium-sized	TGTGCCACCACCGGGCAGGGGGCCGAGACCCAGTACTTC	CATTGQGAETQYF
.	TRBJ2-3	TRBV7-8	many	TGTGCCAGCAGCCACGGACGGGGGACAGATACGCAGTATTTT	CASSHGRGTDTQYF
TRBD1	TRBJ2-7	TRBV7-6	medium-sized	TGTGCCAGCAGCCCGACAGGGACCGAGCAGTACTTC	CASSPTGTEQYF
.	TRBJ2-7	TRBV2	medium-sized	TGTGCCAGCAGTGTTAGTAACGAGCAGTACTTC	CASSVSNEQYF
.	TRBJ2-7	TRBV27	many	TGTGCCAGCAGCGATCAGCGGAGCTCCTACGAGCAGTACTTC	CASSDQRSSYEQYF
TRBD2	TRBJ2-7	TRBV7-6	.	TGTGCCAGCAGCAGTCGACTAGCGGGGGGAACGAACACGGACGAGCAGTACTTC	CASSSRLAGGTNTDEQYF
.	TRBJ2-7	TRBV11-2	many	TGTGCCAGCAGCTTAGGTAGGGATGCCTACGAGCAGTACTTC	CASSLGRDAYEQYF
TRBD2	TRBJ2-2	TRBV5-8	many	TGTGCCAGCACCCGAGCGGGAGGTCGAACCGGGGAGCTGTTTTTT	CASTRAGGRTGELFF
.	TRBJ2-2	TRBV2	.	TGTGCCAGCAGTGCGAGGACTAACTATGGCTACACCGGGGAGCTGTTTTTT	CASSARTNYGYTGELFF
TRBD2	TRBJ2-2	TRBV20-1	.	TGCAGTGCTCCGACTAGCGGGAGCAACGGGGAGCTGTTTTTT	CSAPTSGSNGELFF
TRBD1	TRBJ1-2	TRBV20-1	.	TGCAGTGCCAGTAGTCCCAGGACAGGGGATGGCTACACCTTC	CSASSPRTGDGYTF
TRBD1	TRBJ2-7	TRBV10-3	.	TGTACCACCGGACAGGGTTCCGACGAGCAGTACTTC	CTTGQGSDEQYF
.	TRBJ2-5	TRBV2	many	TGTGCCAGTCTGGGGGGGCGACAAGAGACCCAGTACTTC	CASLGGRQETQYF
.	TRBJ2-1	TRBV6-4	.	TGTGCCAGCAGTGACGAGGGGAGCACAGATACGCAGTTCTTC	CASSDEGSTDTQFF
TRBD2	TRBJ2-5	TRBV29-1	.	TGCAGCGTTGAAAAGGCCTACGAGCGGGGGGACCAAGAGACCCAGTACTTC	CSVEKAYERGDQETQYF
.	TRBJ2-1	TRBV9	many	TGTGCCAGCAGCGAGAGGGACTCGAGGGATGAGCAGTTCTTC	CASSERDSRDEQFF